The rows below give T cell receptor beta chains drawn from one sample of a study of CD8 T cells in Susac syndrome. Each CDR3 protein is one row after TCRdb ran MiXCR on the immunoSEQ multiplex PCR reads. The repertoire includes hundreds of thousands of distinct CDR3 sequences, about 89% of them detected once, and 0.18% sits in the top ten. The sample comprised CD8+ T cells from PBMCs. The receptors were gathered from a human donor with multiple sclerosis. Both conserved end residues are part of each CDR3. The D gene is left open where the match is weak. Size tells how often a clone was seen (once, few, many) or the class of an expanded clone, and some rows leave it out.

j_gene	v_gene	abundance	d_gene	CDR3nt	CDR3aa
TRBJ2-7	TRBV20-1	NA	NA	TGCAGTGCTACCCAAACGGGGCTGGATTACGAGCAGTACTTC	CSATQTGLDYEQYF
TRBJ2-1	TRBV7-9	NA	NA	TGTGCCAGCAGCCCCACTCTTGGGAATGAGCAGTTCTTC	CASSPTLGNEQFF
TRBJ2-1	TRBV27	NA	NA	TGTGCCAGCAGTTTTGGGGGACTTGAGCAGTTCTTC	CASSFGGLEQFF
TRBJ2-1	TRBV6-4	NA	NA	TGTGCCAGCAGTGACTCCCTAGGGGGGGATGAGCAGTTCTTC	CASSDSLGGDEQFF
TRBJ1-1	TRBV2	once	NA	TGTGCCAGCAGTGAGATTAGGTCAGAAACGGAGGTAGGAGCTTTCTTT	CASSEIRSETEVGAFF
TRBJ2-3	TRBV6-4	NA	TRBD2	TGTGCCAGCAGTGACTCGTCCGCTAGCGGGGTATCTACGCAGTATTTT	CASSDSSASGVSTQYF
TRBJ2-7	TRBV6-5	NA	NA	TGTGCCAGCAGTTATACGGGAGAGGTGGTATACGAGCAGTACTTC	CASSYTGEVVYEQYF
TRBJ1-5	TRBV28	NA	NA	TGTGCCAGCAGTTTATCGCGGACACTATTCAATCAGCCCCAGCATTTT	CASSLSRTLFNQPQHF
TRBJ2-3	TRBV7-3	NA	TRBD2	TGTGCCAGCAGCGACCCAATTAGCGGGAGAGGCACAGATACGCAGTATTTT	CASSDPISGRGTDTQYF
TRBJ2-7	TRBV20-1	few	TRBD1	TGCAGTGCTAGGGGAGACAGGGACCACGAGCAGTACTTC	CSARGDRDHEQYF
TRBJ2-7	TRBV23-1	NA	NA	TGCGCCAGCAGTCACGTGACCAGGAGCCCCTACGAGCAGTACTTC	CASSHVTRSPYEQYF
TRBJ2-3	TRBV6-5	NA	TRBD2	TGTGCCAGCGTGCCTAGCGGGGGCGTCACGGATACGCAGTATTTT	CASVPSGGVTDTQYF
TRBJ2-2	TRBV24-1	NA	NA	TGTGCCACCAGGGCGGACACCGGGGAGCTGTTTTTT	CATRADTGELFF
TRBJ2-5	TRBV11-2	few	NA	TGTGCCAGCAGCTTAGGAGTCATCCCCCTGCGTGAGACCCAGTACTTC	CASSLGVIPLRETQYF
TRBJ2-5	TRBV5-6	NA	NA	TGTGCCAGCAGCCACGTTAAGGGTCAGACCCAGTACTTC	CASSHVKGQTQYF
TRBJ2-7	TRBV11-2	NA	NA	TGTGCCAGCAGCTTAGCCTTGCTTGGTGGGACAAAAACCTACGAGCAGTACTTC	CASSLALLGGTKTYEQYF
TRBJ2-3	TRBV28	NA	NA	TGTGCCAGCAGTTTGAGACAGTTTGATACAGATACGCAGTATTTT	CASSLRQFDTDTQYF
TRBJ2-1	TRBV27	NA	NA	TGTGCCAGCAGTTCAGGGACACTTAACAATGAGCAGTTCTTC	CASSSGTLNNEQFF
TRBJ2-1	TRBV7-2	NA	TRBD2	TGTGCCAGCAGCCGGGCTTTTGCAGCGGGGGACAATGAGCAGTTCTTC	CASSRAFAAGDNEQFF
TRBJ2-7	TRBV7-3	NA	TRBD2	TGTGCCAGCAGCTTAGGGGTCGCGGGGGACGAGCAGTACTTC	CASSLGVAGDEQYF
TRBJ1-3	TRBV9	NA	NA	TGTGCCAGCAGCGTAGGGGGGTTCTCTGGAAACACCATATATTTT	CASSVGGFSGNTIYF
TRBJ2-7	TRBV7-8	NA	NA	TGTGCCAGCAGCTTAGCCGGGACACCTATCTACGAGCAGTACTTC	CASSLAGTPIYEQYF
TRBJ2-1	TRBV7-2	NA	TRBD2	TGTGCCAGCAGCTCAAGGGGGGAGACTAGCGGGATCGATGAGCAGTTCTTC	CASSSRGETSGIDEQFF
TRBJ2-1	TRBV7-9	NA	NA	TGTGCCAGCAGCTTGGGCGGCCTCTACAATGAGCAGTTCTTC	CASSLGGLYNEQFF
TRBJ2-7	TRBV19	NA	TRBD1	TGTGCCAGCGCAGACAGGGTGGCCTACGAGCAGTACTTC	CASADRVAYEQYF
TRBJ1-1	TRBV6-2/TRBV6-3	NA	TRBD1	TGTGCCAGCAGTTACTCGACAGGGACCTTGAACACTGAAGCTTTCTTT	CASSYSTGTLNTEAFF
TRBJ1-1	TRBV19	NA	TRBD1	TGTGCCAGCAACCTCGGGACAGCGAACACTGAAGCTTTCTTT	CASNLGTANTEAFF
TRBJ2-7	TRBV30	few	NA	TGTGCCTGGAGTTCGAGGGTCCCCTACGAGCAGTACTTC	CAWSSRVPYEQYF
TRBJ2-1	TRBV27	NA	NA	TGTGCCAGCAGTTTTGGGGGCCACAATGAGCAGTTCTTC	CASSFGGHNEQFF
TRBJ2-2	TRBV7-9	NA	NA	TGTGCCAGCAGCCACAGCAGGGGGGGAAACACCGGGGAGCTGTTTTTT	CASSHSRGGNTGELFF
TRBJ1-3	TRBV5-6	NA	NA	TGTGCCAGCAGCTGGGGGACAACGACTGGAAACACCATATATTTT	CASSWGTTTGNTIYF
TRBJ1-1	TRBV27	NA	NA	TGTGCCAGCAGGCGTTCCTTCCGGTCGAACACTGAAGCTTTCTTT	CASRRSFRSNTEAFF
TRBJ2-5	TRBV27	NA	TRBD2	TGTGCCAGCAGTCTCCTACCGAGACTAGCGGGGGGGCTCCAAGAGACCCAGTACTTC	CASSLLPRLAGGLQETQYF
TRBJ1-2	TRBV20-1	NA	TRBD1	TGCAGTGCGGACGTCCCGGGACAGGCCTCCTCGTATTATGGCTACACCTTC	CSADVPGQASSYYGYTF